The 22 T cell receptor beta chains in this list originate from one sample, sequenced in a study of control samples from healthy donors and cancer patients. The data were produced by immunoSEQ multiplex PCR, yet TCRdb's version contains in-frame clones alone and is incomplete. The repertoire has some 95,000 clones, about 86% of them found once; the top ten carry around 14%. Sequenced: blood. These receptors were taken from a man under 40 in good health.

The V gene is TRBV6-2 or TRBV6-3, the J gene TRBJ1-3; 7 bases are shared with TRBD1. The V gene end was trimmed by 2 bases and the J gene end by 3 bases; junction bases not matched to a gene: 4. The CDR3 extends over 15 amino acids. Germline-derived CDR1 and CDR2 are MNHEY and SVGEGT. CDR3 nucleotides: TGTGCCAGCAGTTACGACAGGGAGTATGGAAACACCATATATTTT. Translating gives CASSYDREYGNTIYF.

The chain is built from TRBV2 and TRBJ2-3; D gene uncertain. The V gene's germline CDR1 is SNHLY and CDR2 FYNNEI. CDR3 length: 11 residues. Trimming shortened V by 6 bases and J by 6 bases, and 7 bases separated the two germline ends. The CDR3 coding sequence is TGTGCCAGCAGCCTGATGGATACGCAGTATTTT. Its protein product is CASSLMDTQYF.

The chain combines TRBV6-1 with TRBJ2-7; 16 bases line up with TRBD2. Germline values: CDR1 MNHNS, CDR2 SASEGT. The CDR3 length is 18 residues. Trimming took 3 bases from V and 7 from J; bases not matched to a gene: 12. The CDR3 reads CASSEGPGLAGGSGEQYF. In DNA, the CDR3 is TGTGCCAGCAGTGAGGGACCGGGACTAGCGGGAGGGTCGGGGGAGCAGTACTTC.

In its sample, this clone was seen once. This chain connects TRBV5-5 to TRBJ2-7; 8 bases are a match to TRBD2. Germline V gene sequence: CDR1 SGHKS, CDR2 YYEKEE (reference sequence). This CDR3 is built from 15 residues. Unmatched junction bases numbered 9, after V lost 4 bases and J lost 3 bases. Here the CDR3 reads CASSQIPGLVYEQYF. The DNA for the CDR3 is TGTGCCAGCAGCCAGATCCCGGGACTAGTCTACGAGCAGTACTTC. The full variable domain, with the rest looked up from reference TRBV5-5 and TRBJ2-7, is DAGVTQSPTHLIKTRGQQVTLRCSPISGHKSVSWYQQVLGQGPQFIFQYYEKEERGRGNFPDRFSARQFPNYSSELNVNALLLGDSALYLCASSQIPGLVYEQYFGPGTRLTVT.

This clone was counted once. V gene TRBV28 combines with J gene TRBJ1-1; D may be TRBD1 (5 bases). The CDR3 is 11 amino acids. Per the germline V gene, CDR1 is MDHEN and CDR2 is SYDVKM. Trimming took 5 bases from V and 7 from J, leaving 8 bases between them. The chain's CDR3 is CASSLRVEAFF. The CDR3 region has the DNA TGTGCCAGCAGTCTCAGGGTTGAAGCTTTCTTT.

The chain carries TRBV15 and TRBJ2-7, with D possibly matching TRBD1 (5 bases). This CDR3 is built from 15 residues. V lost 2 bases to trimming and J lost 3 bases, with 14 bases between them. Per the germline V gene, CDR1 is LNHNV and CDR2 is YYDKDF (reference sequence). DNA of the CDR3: TGTGCCACCAGCAGACATGGGCAGGGCAACTACGAGCAGTACTTC. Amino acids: CATSRHGQGNYEQYF.

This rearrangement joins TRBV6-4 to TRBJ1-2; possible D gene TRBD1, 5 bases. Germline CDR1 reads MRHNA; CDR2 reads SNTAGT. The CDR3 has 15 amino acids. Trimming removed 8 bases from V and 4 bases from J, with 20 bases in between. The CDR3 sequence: CASASEPERGYGYTF. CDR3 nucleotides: TGTGCCAGCGCCTCGGAACCGGAGAGGGGCTATGGCTACACCTTC.

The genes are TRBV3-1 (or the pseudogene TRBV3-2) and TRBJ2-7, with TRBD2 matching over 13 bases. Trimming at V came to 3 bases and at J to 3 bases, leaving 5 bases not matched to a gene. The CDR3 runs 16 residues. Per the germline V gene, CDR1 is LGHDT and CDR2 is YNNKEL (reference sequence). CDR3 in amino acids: CASSQEGLAGSYEQYF. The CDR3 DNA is TGTGCCAGCAGCCAGGAGGGACTAGCGGGAAGCTACGAGCAGTACTTC.

The CDR3 spells CASSSGRARTQYF. Written as DNA, the CDR3 is TGTGCCAGCAGCTCCGGACGGGCGCGGACGCAGTATTTT. This sequence joins TRBV11-2 and TRBJ2-3; D remains ambiguous. Germline V lookup: CDR1 SGHAT, CDR2 FQNNGV. Trimming stripped 4 bases from V and 9 bases from J, with 14 bases between. CDR3 length: 13 residues.

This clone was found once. CDR3: CASSLSGTVQETQYF. The CDR3 DNA reads TGTGCCAGCAGTTTATCTGGGACAGTGCAAGAGACCCAGTACTTC. The V and J genes are TRBV28 and TRBJ2-5; 7 bases align to TRBD1. CDR1 and CDR2 from the germline V gene are MDHEN and SYDVKM. J lost 2 bases, V lost 1 base, and 4 bases had no gene match. This CDR3 is 15 amino acids long.

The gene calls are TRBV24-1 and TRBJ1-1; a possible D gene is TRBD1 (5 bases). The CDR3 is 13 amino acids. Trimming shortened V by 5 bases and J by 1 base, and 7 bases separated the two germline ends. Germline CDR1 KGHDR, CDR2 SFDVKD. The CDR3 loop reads CATSVGQNTEAFF. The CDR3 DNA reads TGTGCCACCAGTGTCGGACAGAACACTGAAGCTTTCTTT.

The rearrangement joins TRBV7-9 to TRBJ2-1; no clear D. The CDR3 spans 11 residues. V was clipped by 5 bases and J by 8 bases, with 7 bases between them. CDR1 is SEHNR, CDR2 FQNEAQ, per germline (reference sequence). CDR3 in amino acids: CASSNTHEQFF. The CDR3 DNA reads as TGTGCCAGCAGCAATACCCATGAGCAGTTCTTC.

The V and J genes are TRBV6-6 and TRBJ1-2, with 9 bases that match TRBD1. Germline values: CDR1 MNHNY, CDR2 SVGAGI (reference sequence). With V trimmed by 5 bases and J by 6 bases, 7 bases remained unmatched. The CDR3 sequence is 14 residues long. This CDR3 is CASSTFDRGNGYTF. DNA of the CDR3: TGTGCCAGCAGTACCTTCGACAGGGGGAATGGCTACACCTTC.

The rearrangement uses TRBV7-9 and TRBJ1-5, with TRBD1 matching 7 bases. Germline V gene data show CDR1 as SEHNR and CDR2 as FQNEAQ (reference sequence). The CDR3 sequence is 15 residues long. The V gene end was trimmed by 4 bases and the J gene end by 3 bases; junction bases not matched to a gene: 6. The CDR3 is CASSSTGVPNQPQHF. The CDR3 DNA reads TGTGCCAGCAGCTCAACAGGGGTCCCCAATCAGCCCCAGCATTTT.

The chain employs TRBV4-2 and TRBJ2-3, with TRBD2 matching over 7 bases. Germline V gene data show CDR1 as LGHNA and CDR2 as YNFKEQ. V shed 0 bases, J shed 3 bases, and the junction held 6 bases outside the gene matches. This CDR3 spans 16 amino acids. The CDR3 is CASSQDQRGRTDTQYF. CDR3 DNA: TGTGCCAGCAGCCAAGACCAGCGGGGACGGACAGATACGCAGTATTTT.

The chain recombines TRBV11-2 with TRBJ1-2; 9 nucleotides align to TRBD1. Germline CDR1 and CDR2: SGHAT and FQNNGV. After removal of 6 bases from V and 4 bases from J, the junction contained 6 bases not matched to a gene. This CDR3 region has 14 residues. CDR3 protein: CASRGTGQGYGYTF. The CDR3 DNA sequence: TGTGCCAGCAGGGGGACAGGGCAAGGCTATGGCTACACCTTC.

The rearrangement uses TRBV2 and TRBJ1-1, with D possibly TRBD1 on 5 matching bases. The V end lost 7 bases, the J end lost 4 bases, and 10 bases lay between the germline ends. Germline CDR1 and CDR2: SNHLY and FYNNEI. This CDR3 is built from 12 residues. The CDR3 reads CASIGGSTEAFF. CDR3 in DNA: TGTGCCAGCATTGGGGGGTCCACTGAAGCTTTCTTT.

CDR3 protein: CATSDPGGRGKNIQYF. The CDR3 bases are TGTGCCACCAGTGACCCAGGGGGCCGGGGCAAAAACATTCAGTACTTC. The rearrangement links TRBV24-1 to TRBJ2-4, with 8 bases matching TRBD1. Germline loops: CDR1 KGHDR, CDR2 SFDVKD. The length of the CDR3 is 16 residues. The trim removed 4 bases at V and 3 bases at J, leaving 7 bases unmatched.

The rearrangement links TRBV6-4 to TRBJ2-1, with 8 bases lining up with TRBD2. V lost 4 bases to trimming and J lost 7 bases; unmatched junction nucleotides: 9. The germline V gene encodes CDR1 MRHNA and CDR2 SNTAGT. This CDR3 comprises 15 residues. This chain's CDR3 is CASSALAGYGNEQFF. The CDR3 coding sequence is TGTGCCAGCAGTGCTCTAGCGGGCTATGGGAATGAGCAGTTCTTC.

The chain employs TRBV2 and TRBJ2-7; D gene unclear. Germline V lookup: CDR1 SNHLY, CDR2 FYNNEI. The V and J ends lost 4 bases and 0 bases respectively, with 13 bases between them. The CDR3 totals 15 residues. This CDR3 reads CASSVTVFRSYEQYF. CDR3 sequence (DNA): TGTGCCAGCAGTGTTACAGTCTTCCGCTCCTACGAGCAGTACTTC.

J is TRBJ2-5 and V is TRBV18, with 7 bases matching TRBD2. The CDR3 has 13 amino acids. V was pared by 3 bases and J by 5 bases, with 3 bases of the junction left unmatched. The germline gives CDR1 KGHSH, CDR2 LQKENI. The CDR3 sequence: CASSPMGGETQYF. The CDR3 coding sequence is TGTGCCAGCTCACCGATGGGAGGGGAGACCCAGTACTTC.

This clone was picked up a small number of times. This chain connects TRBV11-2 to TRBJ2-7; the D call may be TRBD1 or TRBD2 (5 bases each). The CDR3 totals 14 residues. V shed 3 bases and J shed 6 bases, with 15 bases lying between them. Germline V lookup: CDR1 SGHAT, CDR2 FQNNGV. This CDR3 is CASSLGPGLLEQYF. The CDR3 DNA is TGTGCCAGCAGCTTGGGACCAGGGTTACTCGAGCAGTACTTC.